This TCR beta chain emerged from a study of siplizumab effects on memory and regulatory T cells. This CDR3 comprises 12 residues. The germline CDR1 and CDR2 sequences are SGHDN and FVKESK. The V and J ends lost 5 bases and 1 base respectively, with 5 bases between them. This clone came up a few times. Profiling relied on immunoSEQ multiplex PCR, and the TCRdb table lists in-frame clones only, not all of them. This table holds around 100,000 clones, 92% found once. The chain employs TRBV14 and TRBJ1-1; D is ambiguous. Sequencing was done on a sample of Tregs sorted from blood. The receptor comes from a human donor in good health. Here the CDR3 DNA reads TGTGCCAGCAGCAGACAGAACACTGAAGCTTTCTTT. Amino acids: CASSRQNTEAFF.